This T cell receptor beta chain was identified in a study of cytomegalovirus exposure and HLA in healthy donors (TCRdb year 2017). As for the study more broadly: According to a later analysis, the 120 or so validation repertoires were produced on the same platform as the roughly 700 repertoires of the first cohort. The study was designed to test whether signatures of past pathogen exposure could be identified by cataloging public T cell receptors. Besides the first cohort of around 700 subjects, a separate validation cohort made up of 95 to 150 different subjects was used. The study combined high-throughput TCR immunosequencing, statistical association of individual TCRs with disease status, and machine learning to predict cytomegalovirus infection status.

Summary of the overall study and its limitations: The study listed 150 to 200 TCR beta chains as associated with cytomegalovirus. The classifier was reported to diagnose cytomegalovirus status with high specificity and sensitivity in both the original and validation cohorts. Most TCR sequences were observed very rarely across donors, whereas some public TCRs were present in many individuals. In vitro tests confirmed that a few of the cytomegalovirus-associated TCR beta chains recognize cytomegalovirus antigens. Of the cluster scores, 90% to 95% were above 0 in a later analysis, which found that TCRs clustered in the first cohort also tended to co-occur in the 130 or so validation repertoires. According to the authors, the approach could potentially be generalized to other disease states and immunological phenotypes. All 130 or so repertoires were used to score co-occurrence in the validation cohort in a later analysis, because that analysis had no HLA typing for the cohort.

Separate from the roughly 700-subject first cohort, the validation cohort of 120 subjects was the group to which the donors belonged. With respect to this clone: Its antigen is currently not known. Base qualities are not provided; no much larger clone lies one nucleotide away.

Library generation was performed with the immunoSEQ multiplex PCR assay. Regarding the original processing steps: To diagnose cytomegalovirus status from the catalog of TCR beta chain sequences, a statistical classification framework was built. This immuneACCESS table, as held by TCRdb, lists in-frame sequences with V and J called but not all clones. Of the missing ones, under half trace to an unresolved V gene in checked studies; the others have no known cause. The D gene and trimming were derived from the DNA, and the V and J assignments and clone size from that table. The sample includes about 160,000 clones, with roughly 96% observed a single time. The ten largest clones take up under 0.9% of the sample. The CDR3 measures 14 amino acids from cysteine to phenylalanine. The entry retains the CDR3 DNA only, 42 bases that are in frame from base 1. Looking up the germline V gene yields CDR1 MNHEY and CDR2 SVGAGI. V and J lose 9 bases and 3 bases, and a span of 18 bases separates them.

The sequence came from a woman aged 18-35 years in good health and CMV-seronegative. The specimen was PBMCs. The V gene is TRBV6-5 and the J gene is TRBJ2-7, and the D gene may be TRBD2, 5 bases matching. The CDR3 protein: CASKLVRGDYEQYF. The DNA is as follows: TGTGCCAGTAAGCTAGTTCGGGGAGACTACGAGCAGTACTTC.